This TCR beta chain was profiled in a study of neoadjuvant anti-PD-1 for oral cavity cancer. Study summary: Non-progressing patients received a fourth nivolumab dose near day 43, then surgery on days 50-56.

Time point described: after neoadjuvant nivolumab, at surgical resection. The protocol was immunoSEQ multiplex PCR, while the TCRdb copy is restricted to in-frame clones and leaves out a portion. The data show over 30,000 clones, 70% to 80% seen once. CDR3 length equals 16 residues. Germline values: CDR1 SEHNR, CDR2 FQNEAQ (reference sequence). V gave up 1 base and J gave up 3 bases; unmatched junction bases: 4. This sequence joins TRBV7-9 and TRBJ2-3; TRBD1 matches 10 bases. The origin of this receptor is a person aged 35-79 years with oral cavity squamous cell carcinoma. The sample was PBMCs, taken after nivolumab (anti-PD-1) treatment. DNA for the CDR3: TGTGCCAGCAGCTTAGATAGACAGGGGGCGACAGATACGCAGTATTTT. Translating it yields CASSLDRQGATDTQYF.